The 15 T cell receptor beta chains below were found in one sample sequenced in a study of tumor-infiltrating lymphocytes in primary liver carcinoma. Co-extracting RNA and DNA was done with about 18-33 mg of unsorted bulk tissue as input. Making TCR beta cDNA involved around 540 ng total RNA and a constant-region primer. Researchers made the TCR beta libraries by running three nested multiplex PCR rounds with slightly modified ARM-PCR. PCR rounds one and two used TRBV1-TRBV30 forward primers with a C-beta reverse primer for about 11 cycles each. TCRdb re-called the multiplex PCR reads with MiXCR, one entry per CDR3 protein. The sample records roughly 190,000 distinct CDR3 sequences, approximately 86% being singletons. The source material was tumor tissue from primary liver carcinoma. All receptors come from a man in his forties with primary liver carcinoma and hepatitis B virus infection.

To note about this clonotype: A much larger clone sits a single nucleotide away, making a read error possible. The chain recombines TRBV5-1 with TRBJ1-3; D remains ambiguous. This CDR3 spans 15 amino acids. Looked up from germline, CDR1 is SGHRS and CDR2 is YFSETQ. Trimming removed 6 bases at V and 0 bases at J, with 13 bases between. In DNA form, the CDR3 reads TGCGCCAGCACCCCGGAGCCGGGCTCTGGAAACACCATATATTTT. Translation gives CASTPEPGSGNTIYF.

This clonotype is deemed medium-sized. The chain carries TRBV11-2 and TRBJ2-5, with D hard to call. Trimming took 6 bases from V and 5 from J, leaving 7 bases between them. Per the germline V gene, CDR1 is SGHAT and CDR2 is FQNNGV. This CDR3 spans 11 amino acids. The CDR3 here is CASSLGETQYF. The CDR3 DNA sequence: TGTGCCAGCAGTTTGGGGGAGACCCAGTACTTC.

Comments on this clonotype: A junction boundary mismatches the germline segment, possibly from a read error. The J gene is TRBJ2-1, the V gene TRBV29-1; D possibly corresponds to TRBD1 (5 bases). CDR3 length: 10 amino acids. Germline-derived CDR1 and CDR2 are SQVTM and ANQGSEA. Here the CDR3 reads CNVPDSEQFF. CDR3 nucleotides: TGCAACGTTCCCGACAGCGAGCAGTTCTTC.

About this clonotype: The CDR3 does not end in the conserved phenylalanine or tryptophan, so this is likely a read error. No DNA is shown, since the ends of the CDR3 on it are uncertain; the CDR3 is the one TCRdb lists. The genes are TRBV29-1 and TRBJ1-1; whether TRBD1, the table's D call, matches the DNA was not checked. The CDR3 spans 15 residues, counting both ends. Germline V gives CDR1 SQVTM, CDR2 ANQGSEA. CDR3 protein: CNVAGGWGMNTEDFL.

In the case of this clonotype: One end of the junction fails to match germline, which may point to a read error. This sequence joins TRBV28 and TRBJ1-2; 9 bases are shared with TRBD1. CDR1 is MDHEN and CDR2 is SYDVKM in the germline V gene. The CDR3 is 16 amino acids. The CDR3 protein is CASSTPPGTGTYCYTF. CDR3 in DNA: TGTGCCAGCAGTACACCTCCCGGGACAGGGACCTATTGCTACACCTTC.

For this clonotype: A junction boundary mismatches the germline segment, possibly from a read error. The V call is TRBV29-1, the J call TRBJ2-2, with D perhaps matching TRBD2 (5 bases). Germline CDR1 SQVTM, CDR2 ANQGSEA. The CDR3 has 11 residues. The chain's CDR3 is CSVGLTVELFF. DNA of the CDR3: TGCAGCGTAGGACTCACCGTGGAGCTGTTTTTT.

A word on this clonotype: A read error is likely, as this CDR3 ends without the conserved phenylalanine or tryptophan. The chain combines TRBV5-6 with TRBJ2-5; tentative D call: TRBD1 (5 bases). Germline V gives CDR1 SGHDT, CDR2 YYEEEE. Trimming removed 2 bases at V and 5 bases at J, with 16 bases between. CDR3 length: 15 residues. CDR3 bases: TGTGCCAGCAGCTTACCGGACATGGGGCGGGAGACCCAGTACTCC. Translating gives CASSLPDMGRETQYS.

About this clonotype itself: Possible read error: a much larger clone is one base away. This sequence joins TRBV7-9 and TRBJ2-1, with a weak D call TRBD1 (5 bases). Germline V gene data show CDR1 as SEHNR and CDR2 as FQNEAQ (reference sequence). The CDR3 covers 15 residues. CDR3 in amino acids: CASSSRAPTVNEHFF. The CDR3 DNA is TGTGCCAGCAGCTCTCGGGCCCCGACAGTCAATGAGCACTTCTTC.

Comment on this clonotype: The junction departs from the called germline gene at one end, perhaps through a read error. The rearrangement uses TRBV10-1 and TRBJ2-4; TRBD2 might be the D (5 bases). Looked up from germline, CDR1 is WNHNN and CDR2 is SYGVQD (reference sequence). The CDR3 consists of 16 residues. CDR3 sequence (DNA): TGCGCCATCAGCACACTAGTGGGAAGGACCAAAAACATTCAGCACTTC. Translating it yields CAISTLVGRTKNIQHF.

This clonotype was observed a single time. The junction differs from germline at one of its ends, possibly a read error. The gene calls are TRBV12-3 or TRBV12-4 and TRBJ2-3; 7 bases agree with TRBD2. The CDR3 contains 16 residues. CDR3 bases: TGTGCCAACAGCCGTCGGACAAGCGGGATCACAGATATGCAGTATTTT. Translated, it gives CANSRRTSGITDMQYF.

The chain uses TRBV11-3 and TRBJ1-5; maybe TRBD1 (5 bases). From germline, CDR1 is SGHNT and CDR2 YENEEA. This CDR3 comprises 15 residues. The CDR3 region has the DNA TGTTTCAGCAGCTTTGATCTGGGGGTGGCTCAGCCCCAGCATTTT. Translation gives CFSSFDLGVAQPQHF.

The CDR3 region is CASSRDSTFQVTQYF. The CDR3 region has the DNA TGTGCCAGCAGTCGGGACAGCACCTTCCAAGTGACTCAGTACTTC. V usage is TRBV12-3 or TRBV12-4 and J usage is TRBJ2-5, with 7 bases aligning to TRBD1. This CDR3 contains 15 residues. V trimming: 5 bases; J trimming: 11 bases; junction bases outside the gene matches: 17.

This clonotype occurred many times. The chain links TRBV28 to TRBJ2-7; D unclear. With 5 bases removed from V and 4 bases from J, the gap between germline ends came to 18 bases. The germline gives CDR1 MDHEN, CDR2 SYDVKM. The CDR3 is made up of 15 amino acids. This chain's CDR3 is CASSRAAFGEYEQYF. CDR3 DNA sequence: TGTGCCAGCAGTAGGGCCGCCTTTGGGGAATACGAGCAGTACTTC.

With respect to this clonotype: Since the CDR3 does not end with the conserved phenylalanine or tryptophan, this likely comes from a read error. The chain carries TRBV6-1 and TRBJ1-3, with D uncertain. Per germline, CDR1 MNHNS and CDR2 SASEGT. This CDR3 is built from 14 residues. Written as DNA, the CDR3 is TGTGCCAGCAGTAGGGATTACTCTGGAGACACCATATATTCT. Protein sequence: CASSRDYSGDTIYS.

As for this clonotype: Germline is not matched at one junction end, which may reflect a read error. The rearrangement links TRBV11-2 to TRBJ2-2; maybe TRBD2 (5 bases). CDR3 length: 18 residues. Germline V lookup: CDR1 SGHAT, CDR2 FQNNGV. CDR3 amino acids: CASIITDTWTVGTGELFF. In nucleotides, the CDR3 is TGTGCCAGCATCATCACCGATACATGGACGGTGGGAACCGGGGAGCTGTTTTTC.